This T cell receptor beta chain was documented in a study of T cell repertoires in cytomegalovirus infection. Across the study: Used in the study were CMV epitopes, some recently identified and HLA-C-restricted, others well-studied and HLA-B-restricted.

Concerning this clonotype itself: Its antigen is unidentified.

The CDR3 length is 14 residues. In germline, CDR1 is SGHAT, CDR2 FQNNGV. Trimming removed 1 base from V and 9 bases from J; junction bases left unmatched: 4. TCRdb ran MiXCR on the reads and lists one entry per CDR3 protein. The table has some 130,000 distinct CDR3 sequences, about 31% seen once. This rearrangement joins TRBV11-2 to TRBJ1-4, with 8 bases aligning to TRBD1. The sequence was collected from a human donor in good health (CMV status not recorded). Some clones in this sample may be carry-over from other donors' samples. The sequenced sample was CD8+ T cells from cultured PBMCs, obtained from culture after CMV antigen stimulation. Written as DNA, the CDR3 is TGTGCCAGCAGCTTAGGGACAGGGAATAAAAAACTGTTTTTT. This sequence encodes CASSLGTGNKKLFF.